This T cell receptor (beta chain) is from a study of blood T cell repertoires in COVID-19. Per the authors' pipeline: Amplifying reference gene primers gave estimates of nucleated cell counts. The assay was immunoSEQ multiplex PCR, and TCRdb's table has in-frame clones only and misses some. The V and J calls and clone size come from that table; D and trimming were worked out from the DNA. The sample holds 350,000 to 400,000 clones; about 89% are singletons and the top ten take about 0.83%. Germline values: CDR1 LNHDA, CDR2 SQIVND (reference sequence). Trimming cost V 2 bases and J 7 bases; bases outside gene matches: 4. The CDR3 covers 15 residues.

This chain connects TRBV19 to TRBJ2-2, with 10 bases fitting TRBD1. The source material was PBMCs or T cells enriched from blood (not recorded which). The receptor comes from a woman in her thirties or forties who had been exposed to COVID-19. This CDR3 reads CASSIQTGGVGELFF. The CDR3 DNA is TGTGCCAGTAGTATACAGACAGGGGGCGTCGGGGAGCTGTTTTTT.